The 9 T cell receptor beta chains listed next were all sequenced from one sample in a study of T cells after yellow fever vaccination. TCRdb re-analysed the 5' RACE reads in MiXCR, keeping a single row per CDR3 protein. Of fewer than 350,000 distinct CDR3 sequences listed, roughly 9.4% are singletons. The sample in question was PBMCs, obtained on the day of the first yellow fever vaccination. The receptors derive from a young man who received the YFV17D yellow fever vaccine.

The rearrangement joins TRBV10-3 to TRBJ2-2; TRBD2 might be the D (7 bases). V shed 9 bases and J shed 1 base, with 12 bases lying between them. The CDR3 has 14 residues. CDR1 is ENHRY and CDR2 is SYGVKD in the germline V gene. CDR3 coding DNA: TGTGCCATTCCGAGGGGGGGGAACACCGGGGAGCTGTTTTTT. It is translated as CAIPRGGNTGELFF.

This clonotype has only a few counts. This sequence joins TRBV4-1 and TRBJ2-7; weak D call: TRBD1 (5 bases). V shed 4 bases and J shed 6 bases, with 19 bases lying between them. This CDR3 spans 15 amino acids. Germline CDR1 is MGHRA and CDR2 is YSYEKL. CDR3 DNA: TGCGCCAGCAGCCCAAACGGTGGCAGGGTGGGCGAGCAGTACTTC. It codes for CASSPNGGRVGEQYF.

This clonotype was seen only a few times. V and J are TRBV18 and TRBJ2-2; D is undetermined. With 6 bases removed from V and 1 base from J, the gap between germline ends came to 15 bases. There are 16 residues in the CDR3. CDR1 and CDR2 from the germline V gene are KGHSH and LQKENI. The CDR3 loop reads CASSPPSQQNTGELFF. The CDR3 DNA sequence: TGTGCCAGCTCCCCGCCGTCTCAACAGAACACCGGGGAGCTGTTTTTT.

The V and J genes are TRBV19 and TRBJ1-2; D may be TRBD1 (5 bases). V lost 3 bases, J lost 3 bases, and 11 bases lay in between. Germline CDR1 reads LNHDA; CDR2 reads SQIVND (reference sequence). The CDR3 is 14 residues long. The CDR3, as DNA: TGTGCCAGTAGTATCAACACAGGATACTATGGCTACACCTTC. It is translated as CASSINTGYYGYTF. Together with reference TRBV19 and TRBJ1-2, the CDR3 gives the full variable domain: DGGITQSPKYLFRKEGQNVTLSCEQNLNHDAMYWYRQDPGQGLRLIYYSQIVNDFQKGDIAEGYSVSREKKESFPLTVTSAQKNPTAFYLCASSINTGYYGYTFGSGTRLTVV.

This clonotype was observed a few times. The gene calls are TRBV27 and TRBJ1-6; possibly TRBD1 for D (6 bases). The ends were cut back, 4 bases at V and 8 bases at J, with 9 bases in the middle. The germline V gene has CDR1 MNHEY and CDR2 SMNVEV (reference sequence). The CDR3 totals 13 residues. CDR3 in amino acids: CASSYREDSPLHF. The CDR3 DNA is TGTGCCAGCAGTTACAGGGAAGATTCACCCCTCCACTTT.

The chain uses TRBV4-1 and TRBJ1-5; 7 bases line up with TRBD1. Germline loops: CDR1 MGHRA, CDR2 YSYEKL. The ends lost 0 bases at V and 0 bases at J; junction bases unmatched: 11. This CDR3 comprises 19 residues. For the CDR3, the DNA is TGCGCCAGCAGCCAAGATACGACAGGGCTACTAGGTAGCAATCAGCCCCAGCATTTT. As protein: CASSQDTTGLLGSNQPQHF.

The chain employs TRBV30 and TRBJ1-4, with TRBD1 as a possible D gene (5 bases). This CDR3 comprises 14 residues. Germline V gene lookup returns CDR1 GTSNPN and CDR2 SVGIG (reference sequence). Trimming stripped 6 bases from V and 3 bases from J, with 14 bases between. As DNA, the CDR3 is TGTGCCTGTGCCATCGGGACCTCTAATGAAAAACTGTTTTTT. Residues: CACAIGTSNEKLFF.

This clonotype was counted between two and nine times. V is TRBV5-1 and J is TRBJ1-4; 7 bases map to TRBD1. CDR1 is SGHRS, CDR2 YFSETQ, per germline. V was clipped by 5 bases and J by 3 bases; unmatched bases: 4. This CDR3 has 14 amino acids. The DNA of the CDR3 is TGCGCCAGCAGTTTAAGGGGGCCTAATGAAAAACTGTTTTTT. Translating it yields CASSLRGPNEKLFF. Complete variable domain (other parts from reference TRBV5-1 and TRBJ1-4): KAGVTQTPRYLIKTRGQQVTLSCSPISGHRSVSWYQQTPGQGLQFLFEYFSETQRNKGNFPGRFSGRQFSNSRSEMNVSTLELGDSALYLCASSLRGPNEKLFFGSGTQLSVL.

Many counts were recorded for this clonotype. The chain uses TRBV5-1 and TRBJ1-1; possibly TRBD1 for D (6 bases). Trimming took 0 bases from V and 0 from J, leaving 15 bases between them. CDR1 SGHRS and CDR2 YFSETQ come from the germline V gene. CDR3 length: 17 residues. CDR3 nucleotides: TGCGCCAGCAGCTTGGGGGGTCCCGGGGGCATGAACACTGAAGCTTTCTTT. Translating gives CASSLGGPGGMNTEAFF.